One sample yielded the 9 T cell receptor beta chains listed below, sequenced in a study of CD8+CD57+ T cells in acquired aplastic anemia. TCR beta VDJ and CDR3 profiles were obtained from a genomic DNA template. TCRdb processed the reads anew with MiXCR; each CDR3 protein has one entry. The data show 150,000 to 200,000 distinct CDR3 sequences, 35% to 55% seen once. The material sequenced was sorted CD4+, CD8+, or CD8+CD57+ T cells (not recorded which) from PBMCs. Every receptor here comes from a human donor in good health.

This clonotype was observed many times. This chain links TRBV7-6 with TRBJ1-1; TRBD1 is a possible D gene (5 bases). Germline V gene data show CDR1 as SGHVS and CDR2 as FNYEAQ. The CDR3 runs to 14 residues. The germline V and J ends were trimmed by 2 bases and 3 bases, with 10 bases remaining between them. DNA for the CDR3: TGTGCCAGCAGCTTAAGGGGCGCCGACACTGAAGCTTTCTTT. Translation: CASSLRGADTEAFF.

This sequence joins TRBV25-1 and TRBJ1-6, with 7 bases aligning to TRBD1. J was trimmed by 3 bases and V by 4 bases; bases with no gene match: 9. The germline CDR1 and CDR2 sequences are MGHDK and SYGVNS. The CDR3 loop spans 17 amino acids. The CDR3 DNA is TGTGCCAGCAGTGCTAGAGGGGGCAGCGACTATAATTCACCCCTCCACTTT. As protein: CASSARGGSDYNSPLHF.

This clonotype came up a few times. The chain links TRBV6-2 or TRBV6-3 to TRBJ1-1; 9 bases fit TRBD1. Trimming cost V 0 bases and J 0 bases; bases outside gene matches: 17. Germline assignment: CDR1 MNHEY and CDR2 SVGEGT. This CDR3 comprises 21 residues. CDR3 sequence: CASSYSDRGIRIESVNTEAFF. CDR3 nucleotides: TGTGCCAGCAGTTACTCCGACAGGGGGATAAGGATAGAGTCGGTGAACACTGAAGCTTTCTTT.

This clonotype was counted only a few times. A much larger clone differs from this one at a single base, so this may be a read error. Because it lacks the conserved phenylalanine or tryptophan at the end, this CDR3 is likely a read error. The CDR3 DNA is TGTGCCAGTAGTTGGCACTTCTGGGGCTACACCATC. Protein: CASSWHFWGYTI. The rearrangement links TRBV19 to TRBJ1-2; D call uncertain. V was pared by 5 bases and J by 8 bases, with 12 bases between. Germline-derived CDR1 and CDR2 are LNHDA and SQIVND (reference sequence). The CDR3 has 12 residues.

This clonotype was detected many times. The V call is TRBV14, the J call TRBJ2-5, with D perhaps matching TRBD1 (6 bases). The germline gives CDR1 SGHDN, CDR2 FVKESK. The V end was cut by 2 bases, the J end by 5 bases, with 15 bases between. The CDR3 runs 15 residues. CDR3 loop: CASSQLGQFGETQYF. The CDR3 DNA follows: TGTGCCAGCAGCCAACTTGGACAGTTCGGCGAGACCCAGTACTTC.

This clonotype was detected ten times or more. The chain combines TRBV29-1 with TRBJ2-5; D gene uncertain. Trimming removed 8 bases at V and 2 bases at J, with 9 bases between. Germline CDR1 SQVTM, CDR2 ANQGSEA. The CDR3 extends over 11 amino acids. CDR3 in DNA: TGCAGCTCTAGGGTACAAGAGACCCAGTACTTC. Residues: CSSRVQETQYF.

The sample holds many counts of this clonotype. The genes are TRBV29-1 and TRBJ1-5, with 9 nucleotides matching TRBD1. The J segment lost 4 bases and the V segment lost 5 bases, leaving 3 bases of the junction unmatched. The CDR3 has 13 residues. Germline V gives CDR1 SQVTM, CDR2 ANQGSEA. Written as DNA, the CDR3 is TGCAGCGTTAATGGACAGGGGAATCAGCCCCAGCATTTT. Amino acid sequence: CSVNGQGNQPQHF.

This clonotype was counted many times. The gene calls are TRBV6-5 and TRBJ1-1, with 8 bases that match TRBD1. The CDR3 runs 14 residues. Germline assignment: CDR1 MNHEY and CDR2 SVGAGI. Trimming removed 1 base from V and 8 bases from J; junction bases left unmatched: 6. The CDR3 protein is CASSYFPGTGEAFF. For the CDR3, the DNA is TGTGCCAGCAGTTACTTCCCAGGGACAGGCGAAGCTTTCTTT.

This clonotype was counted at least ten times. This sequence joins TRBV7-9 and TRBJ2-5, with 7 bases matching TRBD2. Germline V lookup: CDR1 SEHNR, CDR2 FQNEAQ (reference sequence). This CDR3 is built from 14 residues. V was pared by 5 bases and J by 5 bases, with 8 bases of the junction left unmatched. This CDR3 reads CASSPKTSQETQYF. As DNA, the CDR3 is TGTGCCAGCAGCCCAAAGACTAGCCAGGAGACCCAGTACTTC.